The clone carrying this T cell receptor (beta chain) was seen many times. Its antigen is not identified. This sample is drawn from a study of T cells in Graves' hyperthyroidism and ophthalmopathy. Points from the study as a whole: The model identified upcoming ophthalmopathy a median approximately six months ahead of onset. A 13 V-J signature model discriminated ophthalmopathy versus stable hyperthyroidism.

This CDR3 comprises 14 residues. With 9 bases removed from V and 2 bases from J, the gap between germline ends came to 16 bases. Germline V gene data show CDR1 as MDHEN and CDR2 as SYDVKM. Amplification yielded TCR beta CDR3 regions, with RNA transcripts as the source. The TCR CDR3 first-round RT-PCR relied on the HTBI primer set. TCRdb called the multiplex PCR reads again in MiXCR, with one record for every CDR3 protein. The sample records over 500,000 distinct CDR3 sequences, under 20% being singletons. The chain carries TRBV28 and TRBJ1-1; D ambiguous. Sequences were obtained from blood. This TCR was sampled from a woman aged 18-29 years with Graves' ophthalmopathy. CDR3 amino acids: CASTGRRLNTEAFF. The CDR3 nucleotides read TGTGCCAGTACCGGACGGAGGCTTAACACTGAAGCTTTCTTT.